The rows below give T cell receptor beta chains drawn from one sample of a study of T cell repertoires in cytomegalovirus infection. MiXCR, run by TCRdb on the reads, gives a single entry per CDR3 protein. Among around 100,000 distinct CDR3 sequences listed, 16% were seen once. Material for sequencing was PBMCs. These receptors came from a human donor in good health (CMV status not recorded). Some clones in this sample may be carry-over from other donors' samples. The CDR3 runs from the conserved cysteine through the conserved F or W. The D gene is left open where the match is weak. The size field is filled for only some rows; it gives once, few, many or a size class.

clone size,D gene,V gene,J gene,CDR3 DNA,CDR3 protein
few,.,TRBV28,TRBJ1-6,TGTGCCAGCTTGCGGGGGAGGGGGAATTCACCCCTCCACTTT,CASLRGRGNSPLHF
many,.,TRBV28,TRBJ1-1,TGTGCCAGCAGTCTAACCTCCTACTCGAACACTGAAGCTTTCTTT,CASSLTSYSNTEAFF
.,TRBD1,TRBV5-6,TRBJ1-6,TGTGCCAGCGACACTGGACAGGGGAATTCACCCCTCCACTTT,CASDTGQGNSPLHF
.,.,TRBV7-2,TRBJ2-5,TGTGCCAGCAGCTTAGGCCGCGGGGTTATTAAGACCCAGTACTTC,CASSLGRGVIKTQYF
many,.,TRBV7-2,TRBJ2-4,TGTGCCAGCAGCCTAGTTCCGGCGGGAAACATTCAGTACTTC,CASSLVPAGNIQYF
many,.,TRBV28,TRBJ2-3,TGTGCCAGCAGTTTTCCCTCCAGGTCCACAGATACGCAGTATTTT,CASSFPSRSTDTQYF
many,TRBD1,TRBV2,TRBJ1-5,TGTGCCAGCACTTGGCAGGGGGTCGGTCAGCCCCAGCATTTT,CASTWQGVGQPQHF
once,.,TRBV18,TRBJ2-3,TGTGCCAGCTCAACACCGAGTAGAAAGGCGCAGTATTTT,CASSTPSRKAQYF
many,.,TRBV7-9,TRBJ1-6,TGTGCCAGCAGCGCTTACAGGGACAATTCACCCCTCCACTTT,CASSAYRDNSPLHF
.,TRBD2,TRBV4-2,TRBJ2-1,TGTGCCAGCAGCCCGGCCCTAGCGGGGGGGCCCCGGGAGCAGTTCTTC,CASSPALAGGPREQFF
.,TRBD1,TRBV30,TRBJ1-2,TGTGCCTGGAAGCCCGGGACAGTTTTTCGCTACACCTTC,CAWKPGTVFRYTF
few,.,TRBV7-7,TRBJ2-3,TGTGCTAGCAGCCCGGACGGAGGTAGCACAGATACGCAGTATTTT,CASSPDGGSTDTQYF
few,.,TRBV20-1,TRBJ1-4,TGCAGTGCTAGGGTGGTCGAGAGTGCAAAACTGTTTTTT,CSARVVESAKLFF
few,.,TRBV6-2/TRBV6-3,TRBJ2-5,TGTGCCAGCACCCAAGTTGGCAGGACCTCAGCCGAGACCCAGTACTTC,CASTQVGRTSAETQYF
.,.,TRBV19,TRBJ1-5,TGTGCCAGTAATCCGGCGAGACGTCAGCCCCAGCATTTT,CASNPARRQPQHF
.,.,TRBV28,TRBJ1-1,TGTGCCAGCAGTTTAGACAGTTTGAACACTGAAGCTTTCTTT,CASSLDSLNTEAFF
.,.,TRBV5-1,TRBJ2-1,TGCGCCAGCAGCTTCATAGCAGGCAATGAGCAGTTCTTC,CASSFIAGNEQFF
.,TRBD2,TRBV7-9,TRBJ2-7,TGTGCCAGCAGCTTAGCGGGGGGGAACGAGCAGTACTTC,CASSLAGGNEQYF
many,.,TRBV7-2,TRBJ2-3,TGTGCCAGCAGCACCCAAAGGGAAGATACGCAGTATTTT,CASSTQREDTQYF
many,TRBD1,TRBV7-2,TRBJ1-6,TGTGCCAGCAGCCTGAATCAGGGGGCCGTACCTTGCTTT,CASSLNQGAVPCF
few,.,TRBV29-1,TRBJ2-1,TGCAGCGTTGGATGGTCCTACAATGAGCAGTTCTTC,CSVGWSYNEQFF
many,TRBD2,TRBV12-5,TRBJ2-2,TGTGCTAGTGGTTTGTCCCCCTTTAGCGGGGGGGCGGGGGAGCTGTTTTTT,CASGLSPFSGGAGELFF
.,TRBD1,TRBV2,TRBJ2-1,TGTGCCAGCAGTGGATTCCGGGACAGATACAATGAGCAGTTCTTC,CASSGFRDRYNEQFF
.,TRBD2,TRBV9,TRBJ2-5,TGTGCCAGCAGCCCCAGACTAGCGGGGGATCAAGAGACCCAGTACTTC,CASSPRLAGDQETQYF
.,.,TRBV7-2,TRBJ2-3,TGTGCCAGCAGCTTAGTCAAGGTCGGGACCGATACGCTGTATTTT,CASSLVKVGTDTLYF
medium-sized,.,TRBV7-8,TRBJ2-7,TGTGCCAGCAGCTTAGAGTTGGGGGCTTCCTACGAGCAGTACTTC,CASSLELGASYEQYF
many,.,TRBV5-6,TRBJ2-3,TGTGCCAGCAGTGGTGAGGGGTATAGCACAGATACGCAGTATTTT,CASSGEGYSTDTQYF
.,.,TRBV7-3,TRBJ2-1,TGTGCCAGCAGCGGAGGGGACGGTTCCTACAATGAGCAGTTCTTC,CASSGGDGSYNEQFF
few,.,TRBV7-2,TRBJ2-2,TGTGCCAGCAGCCACACCCCCGACGGGGAGCTGTTTTTT,CASSHTPDGELFF
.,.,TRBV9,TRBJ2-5,TGTGCCAGCAGCATCGGACAGGCGGGGGAGACCCAGTACTTC,CASSIGQAGETQYF
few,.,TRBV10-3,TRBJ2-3,TGTGCCATCCGGCGCGAGGGGGATACGCAGTATTTT,CAIRREGDTQYF
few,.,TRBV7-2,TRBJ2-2,TGTGCCAGCAGCCAGAACACGAGGGGAAGGGAGCTGTTTTTT,CASSQNTRGRELFF
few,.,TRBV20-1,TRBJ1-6,TGCAGTGCTAGAGTTCCAACCAGCAGTAGCTCCTATAATTCACCCCTCCACTTT,CSARVPTSSSSYNSPLHF
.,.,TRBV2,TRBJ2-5,TGTGCCGTCGAAGAGACCCAGTACTTC,CAVEETQYF
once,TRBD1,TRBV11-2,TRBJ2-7,TGTGCCAGCAGCGTCCCGGCCGGGACAGGGTTCTACGAGCAGTACTTC,CASSVPAGTGFYEQYF
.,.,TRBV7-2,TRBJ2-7,TGTGCCAGCAGCGAGGACTTTCCGTGGGAGCAGTACTTC,CASSEDFPWEQYF
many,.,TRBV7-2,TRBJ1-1,TGTGCCAGCAGCTCCGCAGGGAGGGTGAACACTGAAGCTTTCTTT,CASSSAGRVNTEAFF
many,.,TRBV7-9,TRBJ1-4,TGTGCCAGCAGCTTAGATTTGACTAACGAAAAACTGTTTTTT,CASSLDLTNEKLFF
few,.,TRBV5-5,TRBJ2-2,TGTGCCAGCAGCTCCCCCGGGGAGGGGGCGGTAACCGCCGGGGAGCTGTTTTTT,CASSSPGEGAVTAGELFF
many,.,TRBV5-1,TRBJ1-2,TGCGCCAGCAGCTTGGCCGAGGGGTTTACTTCTGGCTACACCTTC,CASSLAEGFTSGYTF